Following are 13 T cell receptor beta chains from one sample sequenced in a study of shared clonotypes between healthy human individuals. The table came from immunoSEQ multiplex PCR; TCRdb's copy has only in-frame clones and leaves some out. In the table there are about a million clones, approximately 76% of which are singletons. Material: memory CD4+ T cells sorted from blood. The subset denotes: CD45RA-negative fraction. These receptor sequences come from a man aged 18 to 30 in good health.

This chain joins TRBV5-4 and TRBJ1-1; D not resolved. CDR3 size: 15 residues. Deletions cut 5 bases from V and 5 bases from J, with 19 bases between. Germline V gene sequence: CDR1 SGHNT, CDR2 YYREEE (reference sequence). CDR3 sequence (DNA): TGTGCCAGCAGTTCACCCATGACTACGGGTACTGAAGCTTTCTTT. It translates to CASSSPMTTGTEAFF.

The rearrangement links TRBV5-1 to TRBJ2-1; a weak D match, TRBD2 (6 bases). Trimming shortened V by 4 bases and J by 6 bases, and 14 bases separated the two germline ends. The CDR3 consists of 14 residues. Germline V CDR1 and CDR2: SGHRS, YFSETQ. The CDR3 sequence is CASSTGDLVNEQFF. As DNA, the CDR3 is TGCGCCAGCAGCACCGGGGACTTAGTCAATGAGCAGTTCTTC.

This chain uses TRBV5-6 with TRBJ2-2; unclear D gene. The CDR3 contains 15 residues. The germline V gene encodes CDR1 SGHDT and CDR2 YYEEEE. Trimming pared 0 bases from V and 4 bases from J, leaving 10 bases between. The CDR3 DNA sequence: TGTGCCAGCAGCTTGGAGGCTGGACCCACCGGGGAGCTGTTTTTT. Encoded protein: CASSLEAGPTGELFF.

V is TRBV7-9 and J is TRBJ1-6; D gene uncertain. The germline gives CDR1 SEHNR, CDR2 FQNEAQ (reference sequence). V was clipped by 4 bases and J by 6 bases, with 4 bases between them. CDR3 length equals 12 residues. In DNA form, the CDR3 reads TGTGCCAGCAGCTGGATTAATTCACCCCTCCACTTT. Translation gives CASSWINSPLHF.

V usage is TRBV18 and J usage is TRBJ1-4; D is perhaps TRBD1 (5 bases). From germline, CDR1 is KGHSH and CDR2 LQKENI. With 6 bases removed from V and 6 bases from J, the gap between germline ends came to 11 bases. This CDR3 comprises 13 residues. The CDR3 DNA is TGTGCCAGCTCTGGCAGGGTGGATGAAAAACTGTTTTTT. Amino acids: CASSGRVDEKLFF.

This chain's CDR3 is CAISGTSGGSTDTQYF. The CDR3 DNA follows: TGTGCCATCAGTGGGACTAGCGGGGGAAGCACAGATACGCAGTATTTT. The chain couples TRBV10-3 to TRBJ2-3; the match to TRBD2 covers 13 bases. The V segment lost 4 bases and the J segment 0 bases; nucleotides outside the gene matches: 1. From germline, CDR1 is ENHRY and CDR2 SYGVKD. The CDR3 runs to 16 residues.

Concerning this clone itself: The sample holds other DNA sequences that translate to the same CDR3. The V gene is TRBV5-1, the J gene TRBJ2-1; no clear D. Germline assignment: CDR1 SGHRS and CDR2 YFSETQ. V was cut by 4 bases and J by 4 bases, with 6 bases left in between. The CDR3 contains 12 residues. CDR3 nucleotide sequence: TGCGCCAGCAGCCTCAAGTACAATGAGCAGTTCTTC. Translation gives CASSLKYNEQFF.

The chain combines TRBV11-3 with TRBJ2-5; D is uncertain. There are 17 residues in the CDR3. Germline V lookup: CDR1 SGHNT, CDR2 YENEEA. V was cut by 0 bases and J by 3 bases, with 17 bases left in between. CDR3 DNA sequence: TGTGCCAGCAGCTTAGATCGCAAGTTGTCCTTTAAAGAGACCCAGTACTTC. Its protein product is CASSLDRKLSFKETQYF.

Remarks on this clone: With only one base between it and a far larger clone, this is likely a read error. No conserved phenylalanine or tryptophan is present at the end of the CDR3, so a read error is the likely explanation. The chain has TRBV4-3 and TRBJ2-3, with 12 bases that match TRBD2. This CDR3 spans 15 amino acids. The J segment lost 3 bases and the V segment lost 4 bases, leaving 2 bases of the junction unmatched. From germline, CDR1 is LGHNA and CDR2 YSLEER. The CDR3 here is CASSRGLAGTDTQYV. The CDR3 nucleotides read TGCGCCAGCAGCCGCGGACTAGCGGGGACAGATACGCAGTATGTT.

This clone is a singleton in its sample. V usage is TRBV18 and J usage is TRBJ2-3; D unclear. Germline values: CDR1 KGHSH, CDR2 LQKENI. V was trimmed by 3 bases and J by 5 bases, leaving 6 bases between them. This CDR3 region has 12 residues. The chain's CDR3 is CASSPTKDTQYF. In DNA, the CDR3 is TGTGCCAGCTCACCGACGAAAGATACGCAGTATTTT.

The gene calls are TRBV5-1 and TRBJ2-3; 13 bases align to TRBD2. Germline CDR1 reads SGHRS; CDR2 reads YFSETQ. The junction had 16 bases not matched to a gene; V was cut back by 1 base and J by 5 bases. CDR3 length equals 20 residues. CDR3 in DNA: TGCGCCAGCAGCTTGTCACTAGCGGGGGGGCCCGTGGTTAAGAAAGATACGCAGTATTTT. It translates to CASSLSLAGGPVVKKDTQYF.

The chain has TRBV29-1 and TRBJ2-5, with D possibly being TRBD1 or TRBD2 (6 bases each). V shed 5 bases and J shed 2 bases, with 12 bases lying between them. The CDR3 is 13 residues long. From germline, CDR1 is SQVTM and CDR2 ANQGSEA. The CDR3 DNA follows: TGCAGCGTTAATAGGGGGACTCAAGAGACCCAGTACTTC. It translates to CSVNRGTQETQYF.

This clone was seen a few times. J is TRBJ1-5 and V is TRBV2; no firm D call. Germline CDR1 is SNHLY and CDR2 is FYNNEI. The CDR3 sequence is 12 residues long. Between the trimmed V and J ends, which lost 6 bases and 8 bases, there was a span of 11 bases. CDR3 sequence: CASRQEQEPQHF. CDR3 nucleotide sequence: TGTGCCAGCAGGCAGGAACAAGAGCCCCAGCATTTT.